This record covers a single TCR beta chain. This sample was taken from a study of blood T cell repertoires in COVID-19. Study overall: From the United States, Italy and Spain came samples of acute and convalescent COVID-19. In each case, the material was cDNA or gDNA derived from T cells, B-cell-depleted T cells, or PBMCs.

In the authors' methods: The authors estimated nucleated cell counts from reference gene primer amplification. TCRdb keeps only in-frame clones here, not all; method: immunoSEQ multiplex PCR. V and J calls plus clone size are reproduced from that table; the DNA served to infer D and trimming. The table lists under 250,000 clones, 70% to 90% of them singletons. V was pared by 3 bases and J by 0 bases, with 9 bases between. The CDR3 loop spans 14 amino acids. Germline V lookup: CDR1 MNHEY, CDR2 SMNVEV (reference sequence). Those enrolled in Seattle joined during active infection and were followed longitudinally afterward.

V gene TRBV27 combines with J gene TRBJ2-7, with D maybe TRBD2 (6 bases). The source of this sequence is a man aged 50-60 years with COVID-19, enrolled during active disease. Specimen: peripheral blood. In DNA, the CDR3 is TGTGCCAGCAGTTTCCTAGCGACCTCCTACGAGCAGTACTTC. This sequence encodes CASSFLATSYEQYF.